This TCR beta chain originates from a study of blood T cells in healthy people across ages. Trimming left V 5 bases short and J 7 bases short, with 21 bases between. The CDR3 is 16 residues long. This clonotype was seen repeatedly, ten times or more. Through a sample-barcoded 5' primer and a J-beta primer mix, a second PCR was run for roughly 6 to 11 cycles. TCRdb re-called the 5' RACE reads with MiXCR, one entry per CDR3 protein. This table holds around 850,000 distinct CDR3 sequences, about 34% found once. The clonotype comes from a man younger than 35 in good health. The chain recombines TRBV12-3 or TRBV12-4 with TRBJ1-5; a possible D gene is TRBD1 (6 bases). Material for sequencing was blood. The CDR3 reads CASSTPVQGPRQPQHF. DNA of the CDR3: TGTGCCAGCAGTACACCGGTACAGGGTCCCAGGCAGCCCCAGCATTTT.